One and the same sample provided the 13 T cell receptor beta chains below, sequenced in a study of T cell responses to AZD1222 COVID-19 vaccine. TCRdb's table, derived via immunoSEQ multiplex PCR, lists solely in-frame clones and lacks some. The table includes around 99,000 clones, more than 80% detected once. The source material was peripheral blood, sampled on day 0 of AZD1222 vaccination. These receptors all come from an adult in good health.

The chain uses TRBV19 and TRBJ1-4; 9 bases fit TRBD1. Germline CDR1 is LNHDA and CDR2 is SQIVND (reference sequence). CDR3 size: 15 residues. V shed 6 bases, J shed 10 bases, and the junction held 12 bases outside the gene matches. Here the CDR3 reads CASREPGQGNLKLFF. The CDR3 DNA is TGTGCCAGTAGGGAACCGGGACAGGGAAACCTAAAACTGTTTTTT. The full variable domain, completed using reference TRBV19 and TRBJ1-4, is DGGITQSPKYLFRKEGQNVTLSCEQNLNHDAMYWYRQDPGQGLRLIYYSQIVNDFQKGDIAEGYSVSREKKESFPLTVTSAQKNPTAFYLCASREPGQGNLKLFFGSGTQLSVL.

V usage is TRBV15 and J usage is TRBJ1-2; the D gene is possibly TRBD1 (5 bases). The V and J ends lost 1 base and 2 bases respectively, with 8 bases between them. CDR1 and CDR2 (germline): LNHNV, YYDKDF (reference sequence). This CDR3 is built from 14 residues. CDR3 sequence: CATSRGGGNYGYTF. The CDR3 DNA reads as TGTGCCACCAGCAGAGGGGGGGGAAACTATGGCTACACCTTC.

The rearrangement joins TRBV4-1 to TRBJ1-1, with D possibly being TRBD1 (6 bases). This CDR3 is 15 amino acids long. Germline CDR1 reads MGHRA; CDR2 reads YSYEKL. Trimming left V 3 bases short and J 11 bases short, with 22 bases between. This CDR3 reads CASSHDGQPDVQAFF. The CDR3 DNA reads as TGCGCCAGCAGCCATGACGGACAGCCCGATGTACAGGCTTTCTTT.

CDR3 loop: CASSTGREQFF. The CDR3 nucleotides are TGTGCCAGTAGTACAGGGCGGGAGCAGTTCTTC. The chain combines TRBV19 with TRBJ2-1; a weak D match, TRBD1 (5 bases). V lost 4 bases and J lost 10, with 8 bases in between. Looked up from germline, CDR1 is LNHDA and CDR2 is SQIVND (reference sequence). The CDR3 is 11 residues long.

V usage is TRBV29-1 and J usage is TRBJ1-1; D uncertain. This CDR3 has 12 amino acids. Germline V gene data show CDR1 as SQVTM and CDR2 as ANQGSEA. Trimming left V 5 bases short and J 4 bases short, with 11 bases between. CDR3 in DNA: TGCAGCGTTAGGGAGGGAGGCACTGAAGCTTTCTTT. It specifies CSVREGGTEAFF.

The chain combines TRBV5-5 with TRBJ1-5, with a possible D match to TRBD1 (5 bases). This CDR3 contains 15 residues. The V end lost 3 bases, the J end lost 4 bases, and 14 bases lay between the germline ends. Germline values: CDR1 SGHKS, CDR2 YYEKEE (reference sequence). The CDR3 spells CASSWGLAQNQPQHF. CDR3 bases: TGTGCCAGCAGCTGGGGGTTAGCCCAAAATCAGCCCCAGCATTTT.

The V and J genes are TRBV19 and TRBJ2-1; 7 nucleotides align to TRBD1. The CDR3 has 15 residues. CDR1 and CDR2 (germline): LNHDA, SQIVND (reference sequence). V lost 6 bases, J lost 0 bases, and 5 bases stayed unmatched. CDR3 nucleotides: TGTGCCAGTAGACGGTGGGACAGCTCCTACAATGAGCAGTTCTTC. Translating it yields CASRRWDSSYNEQFF.

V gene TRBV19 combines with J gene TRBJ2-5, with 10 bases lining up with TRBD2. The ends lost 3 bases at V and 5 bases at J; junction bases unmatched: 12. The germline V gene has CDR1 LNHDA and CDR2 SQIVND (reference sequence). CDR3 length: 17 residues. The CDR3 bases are TGTGCCAGTAGTATGTCTAGCGGGGGACGTTATCGGGAGACCCAGTACTTC. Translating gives CASSMSSGGRYRETQYF. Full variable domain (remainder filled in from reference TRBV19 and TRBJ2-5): DGGITQSPKYLFRKEGQNVTLSCEQNLNHDAMYWYRQDPGQGLRLIYYSQIVNDFQKGDIAEGYSVSREKKESFPLTVTSAQKNPTAFYLCASSMSSGGRYRETQYFGPGTRLLVL.

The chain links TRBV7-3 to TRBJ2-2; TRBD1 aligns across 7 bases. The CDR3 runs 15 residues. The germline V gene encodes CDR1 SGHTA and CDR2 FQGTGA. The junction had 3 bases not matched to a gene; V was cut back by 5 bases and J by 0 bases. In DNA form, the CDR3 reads TGTGCCAGCAGCATCGGGACAGCGAACACCGGGGAGCTGTTTTTT. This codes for CASSIGTANTGELFF.

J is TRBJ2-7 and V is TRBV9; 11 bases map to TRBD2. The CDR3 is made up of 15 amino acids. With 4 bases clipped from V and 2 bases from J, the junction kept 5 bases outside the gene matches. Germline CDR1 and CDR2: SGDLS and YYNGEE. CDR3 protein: CASSLGLAEPYEQYF. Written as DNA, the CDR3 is TGTGCCAGCAGCTTGGGACTAGCGGAGCCCTACGAGCAGTACTTC.

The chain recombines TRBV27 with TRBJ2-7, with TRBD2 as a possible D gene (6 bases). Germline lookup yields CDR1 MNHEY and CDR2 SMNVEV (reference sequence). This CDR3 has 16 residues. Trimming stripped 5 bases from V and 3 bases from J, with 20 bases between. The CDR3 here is CASSQASGLNYYEQYF. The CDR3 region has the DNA TGTGCCAGCAGTCAGGCCTCGGGACTTAACTACTACGAGCAGTACTTC.

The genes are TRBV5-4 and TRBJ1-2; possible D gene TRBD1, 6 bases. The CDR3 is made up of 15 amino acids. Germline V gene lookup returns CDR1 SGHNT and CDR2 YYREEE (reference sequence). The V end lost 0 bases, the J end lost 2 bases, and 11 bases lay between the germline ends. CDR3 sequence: CASSLVTRGNYGYTF. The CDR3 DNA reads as TGTGCCAGCAGCTTGGTGACCAGGGGCAACTATGGCTACACCTTC.

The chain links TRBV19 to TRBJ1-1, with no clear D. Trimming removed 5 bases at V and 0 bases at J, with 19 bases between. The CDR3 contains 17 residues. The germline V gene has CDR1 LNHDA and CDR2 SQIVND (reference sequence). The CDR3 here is CASSAGELGRMNTEAFF. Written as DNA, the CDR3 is TGTGCCAGTAGTGCCGGGGAACTCGGCCGCATGAACACTGAAGCTTTCTTT.